This TCR beta chain is from a study of OX40 agonist ivuxolimab in advanced cancers. Assay used: immunoSEQ multiplex PCR; TCRdb lists only in-frame clones, some missing. The sample has about 80,000 clones, about 92% seen once; the top ten hold less than 10%. This CDR3 contains 19 residues. V lost 0 bases, J lost 4 bases, and 22 bases lay in between. The source was CD4+ or CD8+ T cells sorted from blood, collected in a trial of the OX40 agonist ivuxolimab. The receptor's source is an adult with an advanced solid tumor such as melanoma, head and neck, liver or kidney cancer. The J gene is TRBJ2-2, the V gene TRBV5-3; D possibly corresponds to TRBD1 (6 bases). TRBV5-3 is labeled an ORF, and its function is uncertain. This CDR3 is CARSLVGIYRQAGTGELFF. The CDR3 bases are TGTGCCAGAAGCTTGGTCGGTATTTACAGACAGGCGGGCACCGGGGAGCTGTTTTTT.